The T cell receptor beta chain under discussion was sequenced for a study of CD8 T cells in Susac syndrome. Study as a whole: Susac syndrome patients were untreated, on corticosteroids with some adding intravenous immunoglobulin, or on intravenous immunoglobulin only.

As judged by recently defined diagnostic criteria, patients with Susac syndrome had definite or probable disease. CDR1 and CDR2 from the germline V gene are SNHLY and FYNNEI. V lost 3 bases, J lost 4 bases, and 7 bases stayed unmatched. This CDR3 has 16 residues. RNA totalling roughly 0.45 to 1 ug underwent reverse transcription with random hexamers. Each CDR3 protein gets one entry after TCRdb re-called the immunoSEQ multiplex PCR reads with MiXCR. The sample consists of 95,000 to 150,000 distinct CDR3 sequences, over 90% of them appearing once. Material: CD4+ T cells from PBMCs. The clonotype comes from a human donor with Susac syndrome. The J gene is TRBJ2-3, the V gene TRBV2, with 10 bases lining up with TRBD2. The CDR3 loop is CASSDLRLAGADTQYF. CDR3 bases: TGTGCCAGCAGTGATCTAAGGCTAGCGGGAGCAGATACGCAGTATTTT.